These 23 T cell receptor gamma chains were all obtained from the same sample, sequenced in a study of gamma-delta T cells after stem cell transplantation. TCRdb fed the RT-PCR reads to CATT. The repertoire consists of approximately 1,900 gamma-chain clones, with over 1.5% occurring once and the leading ten covering 36%. The sequencing input was gamma-delta T cells. The receptors stem from a human donor. It is not recorded whose cells these are; they may come from a transplant donor.

CDR3 protein: CALWESQLGGLGKKIKVF. The CDR3 region has the DNA TGTGCCTTGTGGGAGTCCCAACTGGGGGGGTTGGGCAAAAAAATCAAGGTATTT. The chain employs TRGV9 and TRGJP. Germline trimming cut 3 bases from V and 9 bases from J; bases unmatched to any gene: 14. CDR1 and CDR2 from the germline V gene are GITISATS and ISYDGTV (reference sequence). The CDR3 runs to 18 residues.

This clone is categorized as medium-sized. The chain carries TRGV2 and TRGJ1 or TRGJ2. The length of the CDR3 is 12 residues. CDR1 is EGSNGY, CDR2 YDSYNSKV, per germline. J gave up 8 bases and V 6 bases, and 10 bases lay outside the gene matches. The CDR3 DNA sequence: TGTGCCACCTGGTCCAATCTGGATAAGAAACTCTTT. The encoded protein is CATWSNLDKKLF.

This clone was counted between two and nine times. One end of the junction does not line up with germline, which may come from a read error. CDR3 nucleotides: TGTGCCTTGTGGGAGGTGCTGAAAGAGTTGGACAAAAAAATCAAGGTATTT. Protein product: CALWEVLKELDKKIKVF. V is TRGV9 and J is TRGJP. CDR1 is GITISATS and CDR2 is ISYDGTV in the germline V gene (reference sequence). The CDR3 is 17 amino acids.

This clone is medium-sized by share. This specimen includes other DNA sequences encoding the same CDR3. J is TRGJP and V is TRGV9. CDR3 size: 16 residues. Trimming took 4 bases from V and 7 from J; bases not matched to a gene: 7. CDR1 GITISATS and CDR2 ISYDGTV come from the germline V gene (reference sequence). The CDR3 DNA follows: TGTGCCTTGTGGGACCCCCTGGAGTTGGGCAAAAAAATCAAGGTATTT. Translated, it gives CALWDPLELGKKIKVF.

Sample share makes this clone medium-sized. The chain is built from TRGV8 and TRGJP2. The CDR3 consists of 15 residues. Trimming cost V 5 bases and J 0 bases; bases outside gene matches: 6. Germline loops: CDR1 VENAVY, CDR2 YDSYNSRV. CDR3 DNA: TGTGCCACCTGGGGGTCATATAGTAGTGATTGGATCAAGACGTTT. Protein: CATWGSYSSDWIKTF.

This clone was recorded a few times. A much larger clone is a single base away; this may be a read error. Other DNA sequences of this sample code for an identical CDR3. The rearrangement joins TRGV4 to TRGJ1 or TRGJ2. The CDR3 is 13 residues long. The V gene's germline CDR1 is EGSTGY and CDR2 YDSYTSSV. The chain's CDR3 is CATWDGADYKKLF. CDR3 bases: TGCGCCACCTGGGATGGGGCGGATTATAAGAAACTCTTT.

By share of the sample, this clone is medium-sized. One base away lies a much larger clone, so this may be a sequencing read error. Other DNA sequences of this sample code for an identical CDR3. This sequence joins TRGV9 and TRGJP. The CDR3 covers 16 residues. In germline, CDR1 is GITISATS, CDR2 ISYDGTV (reference sequence). After removal of 1 base from V and 4 bases from J, the junction contained 1 base not matched to a gene. The CDR3 here is CALWEVQELGKKIKVF. CDR3 nucleotide sequence: TGTGCCTTGTGGGAGGTCCAAGAGTTGGGCAAAAAAATCAAGGTATTT.

The table lists this clone with a few counts. A much larger clone differs by one base, so this may be a read error. This same CDR3 is encoded by further DNA sequences in the sample. The chain uses TRGV9 and TRGJP1. Germline lookup yields CDR1 GITISATS and CDR2 ISYDGTV (reference sequence). CDR3 length equals 12 residues. The CDR3 is CALWATGWFKIF. The CDR3 DNA reads TGTGCCCTGTGGGCCACTGGTTGGTTCAAGATATTT.

V usage is TRGV2 and J usage is TRGJ1 or TRGJ2. The CDR3 length is 14 residues. CDR1 is EGSNGY, CDR2 YDSYNSKV, per germline. Trimming took 0 bases from V and 12 from J; bases not matched to a gene: 14. CDR3 region: CATWDGSDLQGKLF. The CDR3 DNA is TGTGCCACCTGGGACGGGTCTGATCTCCAGGGGAAACTCTTT.

This clone is classed as medium-sized. The V and J genes are TRGV2 and TRGJ1 or TRGJ2. V lost 3 bases to trimming and J lost 6 bases; unmatched junction nucleotides: 5. The V gene's germline CDR1 is EGSNGY and CDR2 YDSYNSKV. CDR3 length: 12 amino acids. The CDR3 loop is CATWDSGYKKLF. CDR3 coding DNA: TGTGCCACCTGGGACTCAGGTTATAAGAAACTCTTT.

Within the sample, this clone is medium-sized. Other DNA sequences in the sample encode the same CDR3. The V call is TRGV9, the J call TRGJP. With 5 bases clipped from V and 7 bases from J, the junction kept 5 bases outside the gene matches. The CDR3 runs 15 residues. From germline, CDR1 is GITISATS and CDR2 ISYDGTV (reference sequence). The CDR3 DNA sequence: TGTGCCTTGTGGGGAGGTGAGTTGGGCAAAAAAATCAAGGTATTT. It yields the protein CALWGGELGKKIKVF.

V is TRGV9 and J is TRGJP. J gave up 8 bases and V 2 bases, and 0 bases lay outside the gene matches. The CDR3 is 14 amino acids. From germline, CDR1 is GITISATS and CDR2 ISYDGTV (reference sequence). The CDR3 DNA is TGTGCCTTGTGGGAGGAGTTGGGCAAAAAAATCAAGGTATTT. Protein product: CALWEELGKKIKVF.

This clone was seen more than once but under ten times. A read error may explain this, as a much larger clone is one base away. Other DNA sequences in this sample translate to the same CDR3. The V and J genes are TRGV2 and TRGJ1 or TRGJ2. Germline lookup yields CDR1 EGSNGY and CDR2 YDSYNSKV. The CDR3 has 13 amino acids. CDR3 bases: TGTGCCACCTGGGACGCCCCTTATTATAAGAAACTCTTC. Translating it yields CATWDAPYYKKLF.

This clone is classed as medium-sized. The gene calls are TRGV4 and TRGJ1 or TRGJ2. The CDR3 runs to 13 residues. The germline V gene has CDR1 EGSTGY and CDR2 YDSYTSSV. Trimming removed 1 base from V and 1 base from J; junction bases left unmatched: 1. This CDR3 is CATWDGNYYKKLF. The CDR3 coding sequence is TGTGCCACCTGGGATGGTAATTATTATAAGAAACTCTTT.

This clone ranks as medium-sized. V and J are TRGV9 and TRGJ1 or TRGJ2. Per germline, CDR1 GITISATS and CDR2 ISYDGTV (reference sequence). Trimming took 0 bases from V and 13 from J; bases not matched to a gene: 12. The CDR3 extends over 13 amino acids. Here the CDR3 reads CALWEVRSSRKLF. CDR3 sequence (DNA): TGTGCCTTGTGGGAGGTGCGGAGTTCTCGTAAACTCTTT.

This clone counts as medium-sized. This chain connects TRGV4 to TRGJ1 or TRGJ2. Per germline, CDR1 EGSTGY and CDR2 YDSYTSSV. V was clipped by 0 bases and J by 6 bases; unmatched bases: 8. CDR3 length equals 14 residues. Here the CDR3 DNA reads TGTGCCACCTGGGATGGGCACGACGGTTATAAGAAACTCTTT. The encoded protein is CATWDGHDGYKKLF.

This clone is labeled medium-sized. This chain connects TRGV9 to TRGJP. The CDR3 consists of 18 residues. V gave up 2 bases and J gave up 4 bases; unmatched junction bases: 8. The germline V gene has CDR1 GITISATS and CDR2 ISYDGTV (reference sequence). CDR3 loop: CALWEAFFQELGKKIKVF. The CDR3 region has the DNA TGTGCCTTGTGGGAGGCCTTTTTTCAAGAGTTGGGCAAAAAAATCAAGGTATTT.

By frequency in the sample, this clone is medium-sized. The rearrangement uses TRGV2 and TRGJ1 or TRGJ2. V gave up 4 bases and J gave up 3 bases; unmatched junction bases: 6. Germline CDR1 is EGSNGY and CDR2 is YDSYNSKV. This CDR3 is 13 amino acids long. The CDR3 protein is CATWDHLYYKKLF. CDR3 nucleotides: TGTGCCACCTGGGATCATCTTTATTATAAGAAACTCTTT.

This clone was counted between two and nine times. Sequence at one end of the junction differs from germline and may be a read error. The sample contains more than one DNA sequence encoding this CDR3. The rearrangement links TRGV9 to TRGJP. In germline, CDR1 is GITISATS, CDR2 ISYDGTV (reference sequence). This CDR3 has 18 residues. CDR3 loop: CALWEVHPQELGKKIKVF. The CDR3 coding sequence is TGTGCCTTGTGGGAGGTGCATCCCCAAGAGTTGGGCAAAAAAATCAAGGTGTTT.

Within the sample, this clone is medium-sized (0.01 to 0.1%). A single base is all that separates this from a far larger clone, so a read error is likely. Other DNA sequences in this specimen translate into the identical CDR3. CDR3 sequence: CATWDRQRLYYKKLF. CDR3 sequence (DNA): TGCGCCACCTGGGACAGGCAGAGGTTATATTATAAGAAACTCTTT. V is TRGV3 and J is TRGJ1 or TRGJ2. The CDR3 is 15 residues long. Per the germline V gene, CDR1 is VTNTFY and CDR2 is YDVSTARD (reference sequence).

By its share, this clone is medium-sized. A much larger clonotype is one base distant, so this may be a read error. Additional DNA sequences in this sample encode the identical CDR3. V gene TRGV9 combines with J gene TRGJP. The V and J ends lost 1 base and 5 bases, in that order; junction bases with no gene match: 2. This CDR3 comprises 16 residues. Germline assignment: CDR1 GITISATS and CDR2 ISYDGTV (reference sequence). In DNA form, the CDR3 reads TGTGCCTTGTGGGAGGTAAAAGAGTTGGGCAAAAAAATCAAGGTATTT. Its translation: CALWEVKELGKKIKVF.

This clone is deemed medium-sized. The chain combines TRGV2 with TRGJ1 or TRGJ2. V lost 5 bases and J lost 4; bases outside the gene matches: 2. Germline assignment: CDR1 EGSNGY and CDR2 YDSYNSKV. The length of the CDR3 is 11 residues. As DNA, the CDR3 is TGTGCCACCTGGGCCTATTATAAGAAACTCTTT. It is translated as CATWAYYKKLF.

This clone is judged large. CDR3 DNA: TGTGCCTTGTGGGAGGTGCAGAAACTCTTT. Translation gives CALWEVQKLF. J is TRGJ1 or TRGJ2 and V is TRGV9. Unmatched junction bases numbered 1, after V lost 0 bases and J lost 11 bases. Germline V gene data show CDR1 as GITISATS and CDR2 as ISYDGTV (reference sequence). The CDR3 has 10 residues.